The rows below give T cell receptor beta chains drawn from one sample of a study of shared clonotypes between healthy human individuals. Only in-frame clones appear in the TCRdb table, and some are missing; sequencing was by immunoSEQ multiplex PCR. In the table there are 1,400,000 or so clones, just under 99% of which are singletons. Sequencing input: naive CD4+ T cells sorted from blood. The source of these receptors is a man in his thirties or forties in good health. Each CDR3 is given with its conserved first and last residue.

J gene | V gene | CDR3 protein
TRBJ1-2 | TRBV28 | CASSLLGAPGGYTF
TRBJ2-7 | TRBV6-6 | CASGQGGTYYEQYF
TRBJ2-7 | TRBV7-2 | CASSFNTYEQYF
TRBJ2-1 | TRBV10-3 | CAISDRDGGYNEQFF
TRBJ1-1 | TRBV19 | CASSLRTGMNTEAFF
TRBJ1-5 | TRBV6-6 | CASSFAMANQPQHF
TRBJ2-1 | TRBV29-1 | CSVVFSSRNEQFF
TRBJ1-5 | TRBV6-1 | CASSEAPSFRLQPQHF
TRBJ2-1 | TRBV18 | CASSDRGSGTLNNEQFF
TRBJ1-1 | TRBV7-2 | CASSLGVEAEAFF
TRBJ2-1 | TRBV9 | CASSVRGARTNNEQFF
TRBJ2-3 | TRBV7-2 | CASSTRTGPPTDTQYF